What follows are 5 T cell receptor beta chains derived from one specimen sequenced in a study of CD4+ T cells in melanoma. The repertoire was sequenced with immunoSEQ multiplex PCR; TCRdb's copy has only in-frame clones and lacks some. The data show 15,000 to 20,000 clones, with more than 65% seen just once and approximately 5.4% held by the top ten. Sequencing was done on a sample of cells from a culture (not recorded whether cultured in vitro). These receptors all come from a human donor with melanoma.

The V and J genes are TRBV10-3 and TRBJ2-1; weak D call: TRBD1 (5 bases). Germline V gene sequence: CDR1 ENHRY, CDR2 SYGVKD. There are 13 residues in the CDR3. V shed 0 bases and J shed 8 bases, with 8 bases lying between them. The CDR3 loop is CAISESEGDEQFF. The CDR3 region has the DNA TGTGCCATCAGTGAGTCAGAAGGGGATGAGCAGTTCTTC.

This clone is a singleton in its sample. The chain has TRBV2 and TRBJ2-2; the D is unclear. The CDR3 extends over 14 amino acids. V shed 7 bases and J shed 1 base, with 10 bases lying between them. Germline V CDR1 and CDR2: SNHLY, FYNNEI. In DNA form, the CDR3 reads TGTGCCAGCAAGGTGGTCCTGAACACCGGGGAGCTGTTTTTT. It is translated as CASKVVLNTGELFF. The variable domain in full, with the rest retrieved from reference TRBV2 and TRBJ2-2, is EPEVTQTPSHQVTQMGQEVILRCVPISNHLYFYWYRQILGQKVEFLVSFYNNEISEKSEIFDDQFSVERPDGSNFTLKIRSTKLEDSAMYFCASKVVLNTGELFFGEGSRLTVL.

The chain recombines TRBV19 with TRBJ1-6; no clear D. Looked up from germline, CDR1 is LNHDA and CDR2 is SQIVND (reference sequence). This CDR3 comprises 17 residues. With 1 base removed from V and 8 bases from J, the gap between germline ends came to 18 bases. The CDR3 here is CASSIVPGDTHYSPLHF. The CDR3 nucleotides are TGTGCCAGTAGTATAGTTCCCGGAGACACACACTATTCACCCCTCCACTTT.

The CDR3: CASSLVTSGLSGELFF. For the CDR3, the DNA is TGCGCCAGCAGCTTGGTGACTAGCGGCCTCTCCGGGGAGCTGTTTTTT. The gene calls are TRBV5-1 and TRBJ2-2; 9 bases fit TRBD2. This CDR3 has 16 residues. V trimming: 0 bases; J trimming: 6 bases; junction bases outside the gene matches: 6. Germline V lookup: CDR1 SGHRS, CDR2 YFSETQ. Full variable domain (missing parts from reference TRBV5-1 and TRBJ2-2): KAGVTQTPRYLIKTRGQQVTLSCSPISGHRSVSWYQQTPGQGLQFLFEYFSETQRNKGNFPGRFSGRQFSNSRSEMNVSTLELGDSALYLCASSLVTSGLSGELFFGEGSRLTVL.

The CDR3 DNA reads as TGTGCCAGCAGCGACAGGGGGGATACGCAGTATTTT. Translation: CASSDRGDTQYF. The V gene is TRBV5-4, the J gene TRBJ2-3, with 9 nucleotides matching TRBD1. CDR1 SGHNT and CDR2 YYREEE come from the germline V gene (reference sequence). The CDR3 is 12 residues long. V shed 4 bases, J shed 6 bases, and the junction held 0 bases outside the gene matches.